This T cell receptor (beta chain) was retrieved from a study of CD8 T cells in ankylosing spondylitis. Regarding the study as a whole: A TCR beta motif made of about eight highly homologous variants seemed typical of ankylosing spondylitis blood.

This CDR3 has 16 residues. Germline CDR1 and CDR2: SGHRS and YFSETQ. J lost 0 bases, V lost 4 bases, and 5 bases had no gene match. TCRdb re-called the 5' RACE reads through MiXCR, storing one row per CDR3 protein. Here the sample spans approximately 340,000 distinct CDR3 sequences, roughly 14% being singletons. This clonotype was observed a handful of times. What it binds is unknown. The receptor comes from a male donor with ankylosing spondylitis or in good health (not recorded which). The source material was blood, either unsorted or a sorted T cell fraction (not recorded which). The chain employs TRBV5-1 and TRBJ1-2; the match to TRBD1 covers 11 bases. The DNA of the CDR3 is TGCGCCAGCAGCGGCGGGACAGGGGGACCTAACTATGGCTACACCTTC. It codes for CASSGGTGGPNYGYTF. Using reference TRBV5-1 and TRBJ1-2 for the parts outside the CDR3, the full variable domain is KAGVTQTPRYLIKTRGQQVTLSCSPISGHRSVSWYQQTPGQGLQFLFEYFSETQRNKGNFPGRFSGRQFSNSRSEMNVSTLELGDSALYLCASSGGTGGPNYGYTFGSGTRLTVV.